A single sample gave rise to the 2 T cell receptor beta chains below, sequenced in a study of PD-1 blockade in classical Hodgkin lymphoma. After autologous stem cell transplantation all patients relapsed, and prior brentuximab vedotin exposure differed between cohorts. Thawed PBMCs underwent magnetic negative selection to yield purified CD4+ T cells. The method was immunoSEQ multiplex PCR; TCRdb's version includes in-frame clones alone and lacks a portion of them. Altogether some 17,000 clones are present, around four fifths being singletons, with the ten largest covering 1%. Sequencing used CD4+ T cells from blood, obtained at baseline. Receptors originate from a human donor with classical Hodgkin lymphoma.

The chain combines TRBV28 with TRBJ1-1; 8 bases are shared with TRBD1. In germline, CDR1 is MDHEN, CDR2 SYDVKM. Trimming removed 10 bases from V and 11 bases from J; junction bases left unmatched: 9. The CDR3 consists of 11 residues. The CDR3 here is CATADRGSAFF. Here the CDR3 DNA reads TGTGCCACCGCAGACAGGGGTTCGGCTTTCTTT.

This clone is termed medium-sized. CDR3 sequence (DNA): TGTGCCAGCAGTGCCCCGGGGGCTGGAAACACCATATATTTT. This codes for CASSAPGAGNTIYF. V gene TRBV2 combines with J gene TRBJ1-3; D is perhaps TRBD1 (5 bases). The ends were cut back, 4 bases at V and 2 bases at J, with 9 bases in the middle. The V gene's germline CDR1 is SNHLY and CDR2 FYNNEI. The CDR3 has 14 residues.